The 8 T cell receptor beta chains in this list originate from one sample, sequenced in a study of control samples from healthy donors and cancer patients. Sequencing used immunoSEQ multiplex PCR; TCRdb keeps in-frame clones, though not all of them. The repertoire holds roughly 180,000 clones, 80% to 95% seen once, with approximately 4% in the top ten. The sequenced sample consisted of blood. The receptors come from a woman aged 55-70 years in good health.

The DNA of the CDR3 is TGTGCCAGCAGCGCGACCAGGGGTGAAAAACTGTTTTTT. It is translated as CASSATRGEKLFF. The chain uses TRBV9 and TRBJ1-4; a possible D gene is TRBD1 (6 bases). CDR1 and CDR2 (germline): SGDLS, YYNGEE. The CDR3 consists of 13 residues. V was clipped by 3 bases and J by 7 bases, with 10 bases between them.

V usage is TRBV3-1 (or the pseudogene TRBV3-2) and J usage is TRBJ2-3; TRBD1 is a possible D gene (6 bases). Per germline, CDR1 LGHDT and CDR2 YNNKEL (reference sequence). Between the trimmed V and J ends, which lost 4 bases and 1 base, there was a span of 18 bases. The CDR3 has 17 amino acids. CDR3 sequence reads: CASSLQGYSAGTDTQYF. CDR3 sequence (DNA): TGTGCCAGCAGCCTACAGGGTTACTCCGCTGGCACAGATACGCAGTATTTT.

This clone was observed a single time. The chain combines TRBV5-1 with TRBJ1-1; maybe TRBD1 (6 bases). CDR1 and CDR2 (germline): SGHRS, YFSETQ. The CDR3 extends over 14 amino acids. V dropped 4 bases and J dropped 2 bases, with 12 bases sitting between them. CDR3 in DNA: TGCGCCAGCAGCGGGGACAACTCAAACACTGAAGCTTTCTTT. Translating gives CASSGDNSNTEAFF.

The chain has TRBV5-5 and TRBJ2-1; 13 bases agree with TRBD2. The CDR3 length is 15 residues. Germline CDR1 SGHKS, CDR2 YYEKEE (reference sequence). The V gene end was trimmed by 0 bases and the J gene end by 6 bases; junction bases not matched to a gene: 0. The CDR3 DNA sequence: TGTGCCAGCAGCTTGGGACTAGCGGGGGGCAATGAGCAGTTCTTC. This codes for CASSLGLAGGNEQFF.

The genes are TRBV19 and TRBJ1-6; tentatively, D is TRBD1 (6 bases). The V gene's germline CDR1 is LNHDA and CDR2 SQIVND (reference sequence). The CDR3 has 14 residues. Trimming took 6 bases from V and 7 from J, leaving 13 bases between them. This chain's CDR3 is CASRDSTGNSPLHF. The CDR3 bases are TGTGCCAGTAGGGATTCTACAGGGAATTCACCCCTCCACTTT.

This chain connects TRBV7-8 to TRBJ1-1; D remains ambiguous. Germline lookup yields CDR1 SGHVS and CDR2 FQNEAQ. Trimming removed 6 bases at V and 11 bases at J, with 16 bases between. The CDR3 is made up of 12 amino acids. The CDR3: CASRPVGGGAFF. In DNA form, the CDR3 reads TGTGCCAGCAGACCCGTTGGAGGCGGCGCTTTCTTT.

This chain joins TRBV5-6 and TRBJ2-5; unclear D gene. From germline, CDR1 is SGHDT and CDR2 YYEEEE. This CDR3 has 15 residues. Trimming stripped 3 bases from V and 5 bases from J, with 17 bases between. CDR3 region: CASSSRRLVAETQYF. For the CDR3, the DNA is TGTGCCAGCAGCTCCCGTAGGTTGGTGGCGGAGACCCAGTACTTC.

The rearrangement uses TRBV29-1 and TRBJ2-5; a weak D match, TRBD2 (7 bases). V shed 4 bases and J shed 1 base, with 16 bases lying between them. The CDR3 runs to 15 residues. CDR1 and CDR2 (germline): SQVTM, ANQGSEA. The DNA of the CDR3 is TGCAGCGTTGGCGGGGGCCTGAATTCCCAAGAGACCCAGTACTTC. Its protein is CSVGGGLNSQETQYF.